This is a list of T cell receptor beta chains from one sample in a study of human T cells and chemical hapten exposure. TCRdb fed the RACE reads into MiXCR, producing one record per CDR3 protein. Of around 60,000 distinct CDR3 sequences listed, around 7% are singletons. The specimen comprised whole blood, sampled in connection with sensitization to the hapten diphenylcyclopropenone (DPC). The receptor set was obtained from a woman aged 30 to 39 with alopecia areata. Some clones in this sample may be carry-over from other donors' samples. Both conserved end residues are part of each CDR3. A D gene is named only where the DNA matches it firmly. Clone size appears in some rows only: once, few, many, or a class for an expanded clone.

many TRBJ1-2 TRBV5-4 TRBD1 TGTGCCAGCAGCCCACAGGGGGATGGCTACACCTTC CASSPQGDGYTF
many TRBJ2-5 TRBV5-1 NA TGCGCCAGCAGCTTAAAAGGGTACGAGACCCAGTACTTC CASSLKGYETQYF
NA TRBJ2-7 TRBV7-8 NA TGTGCCAGCCTCCGCTGGGGGTACGAGCAGTACTTC CASLRWGYEQYF
many TRBJ1-2 TRBV20-1 NA TGCAGTGCAATAGCTCCGAACGACTATGGCTACACCTTC CSAIAPNDYGYTF
many TRBJ1-5 TRBV27 NA TGTGCCAGCAGTTCGGGGTCACAAGTCAATCAGCCCCAGCATTTT CASSSGSQVNQPQHF
many TRBJ1-1 TRBV10-3 NA TGTGCCATCAGTGAGTCTAGGGGAGCTTTCTTT CAISESRGAFF
few TRBJ1-1 TRBV7-9 TRBD1 TGTGCCAGCAGCTCACCACAGGGGGTCACTGAAGCTTTCTTT CASSSPQGVTEAFF
NA TRBJ1-2 TRBV12-3/TRBV12-4 TRBD1 TGTGCCAGCAGTCCCACAGGGGGCGGACTAAACTATGGCTACACCTTC CASSPTGGGLNYGYTF
many TRBJ2-2 TRBV11-3 NA TGTGCCAGCAGTGAAGGAACTGGGACCGCACTCACCGGGGAGCTGTTTTTT CASSEGTGTALTGELFF
many TRBJ1-1 TRBV5-1 NA TGCGCCAGCAGCTCCCCTACAGGTTCTGAAGCTTTCTTT CASSSPTGSEAFF
NA TRBJ1-5 TRBV6-1 NA TGTGCCAGCAGTGAATGGGAAACAGGGAATCAGCCCCAGCATTTT CASSEWETGNQPQHF
many TRBJ1-2 TRBV3-1 NA TGTGCCAGCAGCCCTGGACTCGGTGCCCGCTACACCTTC CASSPGLGARYTF
few TRBJ1-1 TRBV20-1 TRBD1 TGCAGTGCTAAGAGCAGGGGGCCGAACACTGAAGCTTTCTTT CSAKSRGPNTEAFF
many TRBJ2-7 TRBV28 TRBD1 TGTGCCAGCAGTCACGGGACAGTTAACGAGCAGTACTTC CASSHGTVNEQYF
NA TRBJ2-3 TRBV9 NA TGTGCCAGCAGCTTAGCTCGGGCCACAGATACGCAGTATTTT CASSLARATDTQYF
few TRBJ1-1 TRBV5-1 NA TGCGCCAGCACAACACAGGGTTTTTCCTACACTGAAGCTTTCTTT CASTTQGFSYTEAFF
many TRBJ2-3 TRBV6-1 NA TGTGCCAGCAGTGTTGTGAGGACAGCGGGCTGGGGAGATACGCAGTATTTT CASSVVRTAGWGDTQYF
NA TRBJ2-7 TRBV12-3/TRBV12-4 TRBD1 TGTGCCAGCAGAACCGACAGGGGGACCTACGAGCAGTACTTC CASRTDRGTYEQYF
few TRBJ2-1 TRBV5-4 TRBD2 TGTGCCAGCAGCGGACTAGCGGGGGGTTATGAGCAGTTCTTC CASSGLAGGYEQFF
many TRBJ1-1 TRBV20-1 TRBD1 TGCAGTGCTAGCCAAGGGGGCAACACTGAAGCTTTCTTT CSASQGGNTEAFF
many TRBJ2-5 TRBV20-1 NA TGCAGTGCTCGGACAGACCAAGAGACCCAGTACTTC CSARTDQETQYF
many TRBJ2-3 TRBV2 NA TGTTCAACAGGGCTTGAGAGCACAGATACGCAGTATTTT CSTGLESTDTQYF
NA TRBJ1-1 TRBV3-1 NA TGTGCCAGCAGCCAAGATCCGGACAGTAACACTGAAGCTTTCTTT CASSQDPDSNTEAFF
many TRBJ1-1 TRBV18 NA TGTGCCAGCTCACCACTTGGGGGAACTGGCACTGAAGCTTTCTTT CASSPLGGTGTEAFF
many TRBJ2-5 TRBV2 NA TGTGCCAGCAGTGTGTCGGGATCCCAAGAGACCCAGTACTTC CASSVSGSQETQYF
NA TRBJ1-3 TRBV15 NA TGTGCCACCAGCAGAGATCTCAGGGCGGCTGGAAACACCATATATTTT CATSRDLRAAGNTIYF
NA TRBJ1-2 TRBV2 NA TGTGCCAGCAGAAATTCAGGGGACTATGGCTACACCTTC CASRNSGDYGYTF
many TRBJ2-7 TRBV7-2 TRBD1 TGTGCCAGCGACCGAAGGACAGGGCTCGCCTACGAGCAGTACTTC CASDRRTGLAYEQYF
many TRBJ2-7 TRBV18 NA TGTGCCAGCTCACCACCCTGGGACACCGAGTACTCCTACGAGCAGTACTTC CASSPPWDTEYSYEQYF
NA TRBJ1-3 TRBV7-2 NA TGTGCCAGCTCAACTGAGGAGGGTTTCGTTGGAAACACCATATATTTT CASSTEEGFVGNTIYF
few TRBJ1-1 TRBV7-9 NA TGTGCCAGCAGCGTAGACAGGTTTGAAGCTTTCTTT CASSVDRFEAFF
many TRBJ1-1 TRBV20-1 NA TGCAGTGCTAGAGCATGGACAGATAACACTGAAGCTTTCTTT CSARAWTDNTEAFF
many TRBJ2-3 TRBV7-8 TRBD2 TGTGCCAGCAGCCAGACTAGCGGGGCCGCGGATACGCAGTATTTT CASSQTSGAADTQYF
many TRBJ2-7 TRBV2 NA TGTGCCAGTTGCCGGGACGGAGGCTCCTACGAGCAGTACTTC CASCRDGGSYEQYF
many TRBJ2-1 TRBV10-3 TRBD2 TGTGCCATCCGTGCGGGGGGAGGCGATGAGCAGTTCTTC CAIRAGGGDEQFF
many TRBJ1-4 TRBV7-2 TRBD1 TGTGCCAGCAGCGGACAGGGGGTTCGGGAAAAACTGTTTTTT CASSGQGVREKLFF
many TRBJ2-2 TRBV18 NA TGTGCCAGCTCACTTCGCCGGTCCGCCGGGGAGCTGTTTTTT CASSLRRSAGELFF
NA TRBJ2-1 TRBV19 TRBD2 TGTGCCAGGAGCGGGGGGTACCGTTCCTACAATGAGCAGTTCTTC CARSGGYRSYNEQFF
few TRBJ1-2 TRBV12-3/TRBV12-4 TRBD1 TGTGCCAGCGGCTCAGGGGGCCGTAAAGATGGCTACACCTTC CASGSGGRKDGYTF
many TRBJ2-2 TRBV2 NA TGTGCCACCAGAGTTGATTACGGGGAGCTGTTTTTT CATRVDYGELFF